The rows below give T cell receptor beta chains drawn from one sample of a study of human T cells and chemical hapten exposure. TCRdb itself ran the RACE reads through MiXCR, one entry per CDR3 protein. The sample includes 74,000 or so distinct CDR3 sequences, about an eighth of them seen just once. This specimen was whole blood, taken in connection with sensitization to the hapten diphenylcyclopropenone (DPC). The receptors here all came from a woman in her sixties with alopecia areata. Some clones in this sample may be carry-over from other donors' samples. CDR3s include the opening cysteine and the closing phenylalanine or tryptophan. Each record gives: V gene, J gene, clone size, D gene, CDR3 DNA, CDR3 protein. D genes are given only for firm matches. Size tells how often a clone was seen (once, few, many) or the class of an expanded clone, and some rows leave it out.

TRBV12-3/TRBV12-4	TRBJ1-1	-	-	TGTGCCAGCAATCCCACAGGGCGAACTGAAGCTTTCTTT	CASNPTGRTEAFF
TRBV5-1	TRBJ2-2	many	TRBD2	TGCGCCAGCGCGGGGGGAGACACCGGGGAGCTGTTTTTT	CASAGGDTGELFF
TRBV27	TRBJ1-6	few	-	TGTGCCAGCAGTTTTGGTTCCGTCCAGCTCCCGGGCCGATATAATTCACCCCTCCACTTT	CASSFGSVQLPGRYNSPLHF
TRBV20-1	TRBJ2-3	many	-	TGCAGTGCTAGAGATCCCAGAGAGGGACGGTTCCCAGATACGCAGTATTTT	CSARDPREGRFPDTQYF
TRBV27	TRBJ2-7	-	TRBD1	TGTGCCAGCAGTTCTCCGGGACAGGGTAGGGACGAGCAGTACTTC	CASSSPGQGRDEQYF
TRBV5-1	TRBJ1-2	many	-	TGCGCCAGCAGCTCCGACAGCTCGGGGTCCTATGGCTACACCTTC	CASSSDSSGSYGYTF
TRBV18	TRBJ1-2	few	-	TGTGCCAGCTCACCATACACGCAGGGAGGCGGCTATGGCTACACCTTC	CASSPYTQGGGYGYTF
TRBV5-1	TRBJ1-1	few	-	TGCGCCAGCAGCTTGGAGGGAGCTGAAGCTTTCTTT	CASSLEGAEAFF
TRBV4-1	TRBJ2-1	-	TRBD2	TGCGCCAGCAGCCCTGCGCTACTAGCGGGGGGTTCGAATGAGCAGTTCTTC	CASSPALLAGGSNEQFF
TRBV11-2	TRBJ2-3	-	-	TGTGCCAGCAGCTCCGCCTCCCTCACAGATACGCAGTATTTT	CASSSASLTDTQYF
TRBV27	TRBJ2-3	many	-	TGTGCCAGCAGATACAGCGCGCGGGGGCAAGATACGCAGTATTTT	CASRYSARGQDTQYF
TRBV6-6	TRBJ1-1	-	-	TGTGCCAGCAATCCCAGGGACACTGAAGCTTTCTTT	CASNPRDTEAFF
TRBV20-1	TRBJ2-5	many	-	TGCAGTGCCGGCGGAGGGCAGACCCAGTACTTC	CSAGGGQTQYF
TRBV20-1	TRBJ1-2	few	-	TGCAGTGCTACAACACCCACTAACTATGGCTACACCTTC	CSATTPTNYGYTF
TRBV27	TRBJ2-7	many	TRBD1	TGTGCCAGCAGTTTAAGCGAACCGCGGGGACAGGTTACTTCCGAGCAGTACTTC	CASSLSEPRGQVTSEQYF
TRBV28	TRBJ2-7	few	-	TGTGCCAGCAGGGCTCAGACCTACGAGCAGTACTTC	CASRAQTYEQYF
TRBV9	TRBJ2-3	many	-	TGTGCCAGCAGCGTAGGGCCTGGGACGGATACGCAGTATTTT	CASSVGPGTDTQYF
TRBV20-1	TRBJ1-3	many	-	TGCAGTGCTAGGCCCGGTTCTGGAAACACCATATATTTT	CSARPGSGNTIYF
TRBV10-3	TRBJ1-1	few	-	TGTGCCATCAGTGAGCCTAAATTAACAGGGCGGAACACTGAAGCTTTCTTT	CAISEPKLTGRNTEAFF
TRBV5-5	TRBJ1-3	-	-	TGTGCCAGCAGCCGAAATTGGGGGGACTCTGGAAACACCATATATTTT	CASSRNWGDSGNTIYF
TRBV5-1	TRBJ1-1	-	-	TGCGCCAGCAGCCCCACGGGGTACACTGAAGCTTTCTTT	CASSPTGYTEAFF
TRBV7-9	TRBJ1-1	-	TRBD1	TGTGCCAGCAGCTTAGGACAGGGGAGAATGAACACTGAAGCTTTCTTT	CASSLGQGRMNTEAFF
TRBV10-2	TRBJ1-2	-	-	TGCGCCAGCAGGCCTGCGGGGGAGAATGGCTACACCTTC	CASRPAGENGYTF
TRBV12-3/TRBV12-4	TRBJ1-2	-	TRBD1	TGTGCCAGCAGTTTAGCGGGAGGGGGCTGTGGCTACACCTTC	CASSLAGGGCGYTF
TRBV4-1	TRBJ1-1	-	-	TGCGCCAGCAGCCATCCAGGGCGTGAAGCTTTCTTT	CASSHPGREAFF
TRBV7-2	TRBJ1-2	few	-	TGTGCCAGCAGCCTCGTCCCCGACAGTCGTTACTATGGCTACACCTTC	CASSLVPDSRYYGYTF
TRBV18	TRBJ2-4	-	TRBD1	TGTGCCAGCAGTGACAGGGGGATTCAGTACTTC	CASSDRGIQYF
TRBV5-1	TRBJ2-3	-	-	TGCGCCAGCAGCCATGACCAAGACACCGATACGCAGTATTTT	CASSHDQDTDTQYF
TRBV20-1	TRBJ2-7	many	-	TGCAGTGCTAGAGATCCCCAAAGGAGCGGCTACGAGCAGTACTTC	CSARDPQRSGYEQYF
TRBV10-2	TRBJ2-1	many	-	TGCGCCAGCAGTGGCCACAATGAGCAGTTCTTC	CASSGHNEQFF
TRBV2	TRBJ2-7	many	-	TGTGCCAGCAGTGGACAGAGATACGAGCAGTACTTC	CASSGQRYEQYF
TRBV27	TRBJ2-3	few	TRBD2	TGTGCCAGCAGTCCCCTTCCGGGACTAGTTGGAGATACGCAGTATTTT	CASSPLPGLVGDTQYF
TRBV3-1	TRBJ1-2	-	-	TGTGCCAGCAGCCAACAGGGGCAGATTTATGGCTACACCTTC	CASSQQGQIYGYTF
TRBV29-1	TRBJ2-5	-	-	TGCAGCGTTGAATGGGTTGCAAAGACCCAGTACTTC	CSVEWVAKTQYF
TRBV3-1	TRBJ2-5	many	-	TGTGCCAGCAGCCAAGATAGTTTTTCGGAGACCCAGTACTTC	CASSQDSFSETQYF
TRBV12-3/TRBV12-4	TRBJ1-1	-	-	TGTGCCAGCAGTTTGGCCGGGGCGACCACTGAAGCTTTCTTT	CASSLAGATTEAFF